The clone carrying this T cell receptor beta chain has just one count. This record comes from a study of Ad26.COV2.S vaccination and SARS-CoV-2 variants. CDR1 and CDR2 (germline): MNHEY, SVGEGT. Trimming removed 4 bases from V and 4 bases from J, with 4 bases in between. This CDR3 comprises 11 residues. Sequencing used immunoSEQ multiplex PCR; TCRdb keeps in-frame clones, though not all of them. The repertoire has roughly 380,000 clones, 88% of them found once; the top ten carry about 3.5%. The treatment here: about 20 received Ad26.COV2.S at low or high dose, single or two shots; 5 received placebo; per-sample allocation not given. Vaccine and placebo recipients were sampled on day 63 after the first injection.

The TCR sequence derives from a person between 18 and 60 years old who received the Ad26.COV2.S COVID-19 vaccine or a placebo. The sequencing here drew on peripheral blood, taken in a trial of Ad26.COV2.S vaccine versus placebo. The chain joins TRBV6-2 or TRBV6-3 to TRBJ1-2; D gene uncertain. The DNA of the CDR3 is TGTGCCAGCAGTTGGGGCTATGGCTACACCTTC. Encoded protein: CASSWGYGYTF.